A single sample gave rise to the 26 T cell receptor beta chains below, sequenced in a study of T-cell reconstitution after alpha-beta-depleted transplantation in children. The TCRbeta library incorporated unique molecular identifiers. In TCRdb, the PCR reads were re-called with MiXCR into one record per CDR3 protein. The table records a few hundred thousand distinct CDR3 sequences, approximately 10% of them present only once. This specimen was PBMCs from the stem cell graft donor, taken from the stem cell graft. These receptors all stem from a human donor who donated a stem cell graft to a child with acute lymphoblastic leukemia.

This clonotype appeared a few times. The chain is built from TRBV7-9 and TRBJ2-7; TRBD2 aligns across 11 bases. This CDR3 is 12 amino acids long. The V gene end was trimmed by 7 bases and the J gene end by 5 bases; junction bases not matched to a gene: 1. Germline V gene lookup returns CDR1 SEHNR and CDR2 FQNEAQ (reference sequence). CDR3 nucleotides: TGTGCCAGCATACTAGCGGGAGACGAGCAGTACTTC. Protein sequence: CASILAGDEQYF.

The rearrangement joins TRBV7-2 to TRBJ2-1; 8 bases map to TRBD1. CDR1 is SGHTA, CDR2 FQGNSA, per germline. This CDR3 contains 15 residues. After removal of 6 bases from V and 9 bases from J, the junction contained 13 bases not matched to a gene. The CDR3 DNA reads TGTGCCAGCAGACCTAGATGGGGACAGGCGGGTGAGCAGTTCTTC. Its translation: CASRPRWGQAGEQFF.

This clonotype occurred a few times. CDR3 DNA: TGTGCCAGCAGCTTAGCGGAGCCAGATACGCAGTATTTT. This gives the protein CASSLAEPDTQYF. The gene calls are TRBV7-9 and TRBJ2-3; D gene unclear. Looked up from germline, CDR1 is SEHNR and CDR2 is FQNEAQ (reference sequence). This CDR3 spans 13 amino acids. V lost 0 bases and J 4 bases, leaving 5 bases between the germline ends.

There are a few counts of this clonotype. The chain couples TRBV20-1 to TRBJ2-7; D is perhaps TRBD2 (5 bases). This CDR3 is 12 amino acids long. The germline CDR1 and CDR2 sequences are DFQATT and SNEGSKA (reference sequence). The V end lost 5 bases, the J end lost 2 bases, and 10 bases lay between the germline ends. The CDR3 DNA sequence: TGCAGTGCTTCCCAGACTACCTACGAGCAGTACTTC. This gives the protein CSASQTTYEQYF.

The J gene is TRBJ2-1, the V gene TRBV12-3 or TRBV12-4; 7 bases match TRBD2. Unmatched junction bases numbered 13, after V lost 4 bases and J lost 4 bases. The CDR3 contains 17 residues. CDR3 amino acids: CASSSIPAGVIYNEQFF. CDR3 nucleotide sequence: TGTGCCAGCAGTTCCATTCCGGCGGGAGTGATTTACAATGAGCAGTTCTTC.

This clonotype was seen ten or more times. This chain joins TRBV5-1 and TRBJ1-5; D possibly corresponds to TRBD1 (6 bases). V lost 4 bases and J lost 3, with 11 bases in between. The CDR3 loop spans 14 amino acids. CDR1 SGHRS and CDR2 YFSETQ come from the germline V gene. This CDR3 reads CASSPGVDNQPQHF. CDR3 in DNA: TGCGCCAGCAGCCCAGGGGTAGACAATCAGCCCCAGCATTTT.

This clonotype was detected only a few times. This chain joins TRBV12-3 or TRBV12-4 and TRBJ2-5; tentative D call: TRBD1 (5 bases). V shed 6 bases and J shed 4 bases, with 18 bases lying between them. The CDR3 length is 15 residues. As DNA, the CDR3 is TGTGCCAGCAGCCCTAGAGACAGCACGGGAGAGACCCAGTACTTC. Protein: CASSPRDSTGETQYF.

This clonotype was seen only a few times. This sequence joins TRBV5-1 and TRBJ1-2; 8 nucleotides match TRBD1. From germline, CDR1 is SGHRS and CDR2 YFSETQ. The CDR3 has 15 amino acids. V lost 0 bases to trimming and J lost 7 bases; unmatched junction nucleotides: 8. CDR3 DNA sequence: TGCGCCAGCAGCTTGGTGACCCAGGGGGCGCCTGGCTACACCTTC. Its protein is CASSLVTQGAPGYTF.

This clonotype was counted a few times. CDR3 protein: CSPGYPGLAGSQETQYF. The CDR3 bases are TGCAGTCCTGGGTATCCGGGACTAGCGGGGAGCCAAGAGACCCAGTACTTC. The genes are TRBV20-1 and TRBJ2-5; 13 nucleotides line up with TRBD2. Per the germline V gene, CDR1 is DFQATT and CDR2 is SNEGSKA (reference sequence). This CDR3 is built from 17 residues. V shed 8 bases and J 1 base; nucleotides not matched to a gene: 13.

This clonotype was seen repeatedly, ten times or more. As DNA, the CDR3 is TGTGCCAGCAGTTTAGAGTACACTGAAGCTTTCTTT. Translation: CASSLEYTEAFF. This rearrangement joins TRBV12-3 or TRBV12-4 to TRBJ1-1; D remains ambiguous. The CDR3 runs 12 residues. Between the trimmed V and J ends, which lost 1 base and 3 bases, there was a span of 3 bases.

This clonotype was detected a few times. This chain connects TRBV12-3 or TRBV12-4 to TRBJ2-5; D is unresolved. V was clipped by 3 bases and J by 0 bases, with 8 bases between them. CDR3 length: 14 residues. This CDR3 is CASSFRADQETQYF. The CDR3 nucleotides are TGTGCCAGCAGTTTTCGGGCAGACCAAGAGACCCAGTACTTC.

This clonotype was found a few times. V and J are TRBV5-1 and TRBJ1-2; D not certain. In germline, CDR1 is SGHRS, CDR2 YFSETQ. The CDR3 is made up of 13 amino acids. The V end was cut by 5 bases, the J end by 3 bases, with 11 bases between. CDR3 DNA sequence: TGCGCCAGCAGTCCGGTCGCGGACTATGGCTACACCTTC. Translation gives CASSPVADYGYTF.

This clonotype was detected only once. V is TRBV7-9 and J is TRBJ2-7, with no clear D. With 0 bases removed from V and 4 bases from J, the gap between germline ends came to 4 bases. The CDR3 has 12 residues. Looked up from germline, CDR1 is SEHNR and CDR2 is FQNEAQ (reference sequence). In DNA form, the CDR3 reads TGTGCCAGCAGCTTAGCGCAGTACGAGCAGTACTTC. This encodes CASSLAQYEQYF.

The chain links TRBV5-1 to TRBJ2-7; either TRBD1 or TRBD2 may fit D (5 bases each). The germline CDR1 and CDR2 sequences are SGHRS and YFSETQ. There are 18 residues in the CDR3. V was pared by 5 bases and J by 0 bases, with 24 bases between. Here the CDR3 DNA reads TGCGCCAGCAGGGGGGATATTGGGCGGAGCGCCTACTCCTACGAGCAGTACTTC. Its protein product is CASRGDIGRSAYSYEQYF.

At least ten counts were recorded for this clonotype. The CDR3 nucleotides are TGTGCCAGCAGCGAAGCTAGCGGGAGGGCCTACGAGCAGTACTTC. This sequence encodes CASSEASGRAYEQYF. The chain has TRBV28 and TRBJ2-7; 12 bases fit TRBD2. The V and J ends lost 6 bases and 2 bases, in that order; junction bases with no gene match: 5. CDR1 MDHEN and CDR2 SYDVKM come from the germline V gene. The CDR3 totals 15 residues.

J is TRBJ1-3 and V is TRBV7-2; possible D gene TRBD1, 6 bases. Germline values: CDR1 SGHTA, CDR2 FQGNSA. V lost 3 bases to trimming and J lost 4 bases, with 13 bases between them. The CDR3 is 15 amino acids. The CDR3 DNA is TGTGCCAGCAGCTTCCGACAGGTTCTAGGAAACACCATATATTTT. It specifies CASSFRQVLGNTIYF.

There are many counts of this clonotype. The V and J genes are TRBV7-9 and TRBJ1-1; D uncertain. CDR1 is SEHNR, CDR2 FQNEAQ, per germline (reference sequence). The CDR3 covers 13 residues. Trimming took off 1 base at V and 1 base at J, with 4 bases between the two ends. The CDR3 sequence: CASSLGQNTEAFF. CDR3 bases: TGTGCCAGCAGCTTAGGACAGAACACTGAAGCTTTCTTT. Using reference TRBV7-9 and TRBJ1-1 for the parts outside the CDR3, the full variable domain is DTGVSQNPRHKITKRGQNVTFRCDPISEHNRLYWYRQTLGQGPEFLTYFQNEAQLEKSRLLSDRFSAERPKGSFSTLEIQRTEQGDSAMYLCASSLGQNTEAFFGQGTRLTVV.

The rearrangement links TRBV29-1 to TRBJ2-7; 7 nucleotides agree with TRBD2. The CDR3 is made up of 15 amino acids. The germline CDR1 and CDR2 sequences are SQVTM and ANQGSEA. The V and J ends lost 6 bases and 0 bases, in that order; junction bases with no gene match: 11. CDR3 loop: CSVLGAGKYSYEQYF. The CDR3, as DNA: TGCAGCGTACTAGGAGCGGGGAAATACTCCTACGAGCAGTACTTC.

This clonotype occurred a few times. The rearrangement uses TRBV12-3 or TRBV12-4 and TRBJ1-5; no clear D gene. This CDR3 is built from 15 residues. Trimming left V 3 bases short and J 6 bases short, with 15 bases between. CDR3 bases: TGTGCCAGCAGTTTCGCCGGGGAGGGCACTCAGCCCCAGCATTTT. This sequence encodes CASSFAGEGTQPQHF.

The rearrangement links TRBV27 to TRBJ2-3; TRBD1 might be the D (7 bases). The CDR3 runs 16 residues. Germline V lookup: CDR1 MNHEY, CDR2 SMNVEV (reference sequence). The germline V and J ends were trimmed by 1 base and 4 bases, with 15 bases remaining between them. DNA for the CDR3: TGTGCCAGCAGTTTATATCAGGGGGGTCGGGCAGATACGCAGTATTTT. Its translation: CASSLYQGGRADTQYF.

This clonotype turned up a few times. The V and J genes are TRBV4-2 and TRBJ1-1; D remains unclear. V was clipped by 1 base and J by 2 bases, with 11 bases between them. CDR3 size: 15 residues. The germline CDR1 and CDR2 sequences are LGHNA and YNFKEQ. The CDR3 protein is CASSQGFRANTEAFF. CDR3 bases: TGTGCCAGCAGCCAAGGCTTTCGGGCCAACACTGAAGCTTTCTTT.

This clonotype was picked up many times. V gene TRBV12-3 or TRBV12-4 combines with J gene TRBJ1-6; 8 bases agree with TRBD1. This CDR3 has 15 amino acids. V was clipped by 3 bases and J by 6 bases; unmatched bases: 4. The CDR3 sequence is CASSLGQGANSPLHF. CDR3 nucleotide sequence: TGTGCCAGCAGTTTGGGGCAGGGGGCTAATTCACCCCTCCACTTT.

This clonotype was seen at least ten times. The V and J genes are TRBV5-1 and TRBJ2-7, with TRBD2 matching over 10 bases. The V gene's germline CDR1 is SGHRS and CDR2 YFSETQ. This CDR3 comprises 17 residues. Losses at the gene ends were 0 bases for V and 2 bases for J; bases not matched to a gene: 8. The CDR3 sequence is CASSLAGSGRQTYEQYF. The CDR3 nucleotides read TGCGCCAGCAGCTTGGCTGGTAGCGGGAGGCAGACCTACGAGCAGTACTTC.

This chain connects TRBV12-3 or TRBV12-4 to TRBJ2-5, with TRBD1 identical over 7 bases. The CDR3 totals 14 residues. The ends lost 6 bases at V and 1 base at J; junction bases unmatched: 5. CDR3 bases: TGTGCCAGCAGCCCCGGGACAGTCCAAGAGACCCAGTACTTC. Translating it yields CASSPGTVQETQYF.

This clonotype was counted only a few times. The CDR3 here is CASSLVAGEHQPQHF. CDR3 coding DNA: TGCGCCAGCAGCTTGGTTGCAGGGGAACATCAGCCCCAGCATTTT. The chain employs TRBV5-1 and TRBJ1-5; maybe TRBD1 (6 bases). With 0 bases removed from V and 5 bases from J, the gap between germline ends came to 12 bases. The CDR3 totals 15 residues. Germline values: CDR1 SGHRS, CDR2 YFSETQ.

This rearrangement joins TRBV7-8 to TRBJ1-4; D is perhaps TRBD1 (5 bases). The CDR3 length is 15 residues. Germline V gene data show CDR1 as SGHVS and CDR2 as FQNEAQ. V shed 4 bases and J shed 8 bases, with 17 bases lying between them. In DNA form, the CDR3 reads TGTGCCAGCAGCTCTACGGGACGTTTGGGGGAAAAACTGTTTTTT. This sequence encodes CASSSTGRLGEKLFF.